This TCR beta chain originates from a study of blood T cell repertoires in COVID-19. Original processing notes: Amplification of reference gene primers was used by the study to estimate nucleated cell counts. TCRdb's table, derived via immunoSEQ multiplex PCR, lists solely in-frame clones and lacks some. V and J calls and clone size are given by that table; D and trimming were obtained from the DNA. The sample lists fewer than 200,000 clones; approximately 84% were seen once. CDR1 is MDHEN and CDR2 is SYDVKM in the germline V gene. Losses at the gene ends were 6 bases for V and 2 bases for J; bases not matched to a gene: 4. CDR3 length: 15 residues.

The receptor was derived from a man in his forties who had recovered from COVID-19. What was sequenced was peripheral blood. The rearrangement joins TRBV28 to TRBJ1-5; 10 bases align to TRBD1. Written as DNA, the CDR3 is TGTGCCAGCAGGACAGGGGGCTCGGGCAATCAGCCCCAGCATTTT. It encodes CASRTGGSGNQPQHF. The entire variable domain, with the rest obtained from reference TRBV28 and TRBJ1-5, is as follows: DVKVTQSSRYLVKRTGEKVFLECVQDMDHENMFWYRQDPGLGLRLIYFSYDVKMKEKGDIPEGYSVSREKKERFSLILESASTNQTSMYLCASRTGGSGNQPQHFGDGTRLSIL.